The 28 T cell receptor beta chains in this list originate from one sample, sequenced in a study of OX40 agonist ivuxolimab in advanced cancers. The data were produced by immunoSEQ multiplex PCR, yet TCRdb's version contains in-frame clones alone and is incomplete. There are roughly 65,000 clones in the sample; more than 85% occur only once, and 0.3% lies in the top ten. Sequencing used CD4+ or CD8+ T cells sorted from blood, obtained in a trial of the OX40 agonist ivuxolimab. The receptors shown here come from an adult with an advanced solid tumor such as melanoma, head and neck, liver or kidney cancer.

This rearrangement joins TRBV7-3 to TRBJ2-1; D is possibly TRBD2 (5 bases). V was trimmed by 5 bases and J by 6 bases, leaving 23 bases between them. The CDR3 covers 17 residues. Germline V gives CDR1 SGHTA, CDR2 FQGTGA. The CDR3 coding sequence is TGTGCCAGCAGCCCCAACCTAGGCGCGGGTAAACTCAATGAGCAGTTCTTC. Its protein is CASSPNLGAGKLNEQFF.

The chain uses TRBV27 and TRBJ2-7, with D possibly TRBD2 on 6 matching bases. The CDR3 is 15 amino acids. V shed 4 bases and J shed 0 bases, with 13 bases lying between them. Germline V gene sequence: CDR1 MNHEY, CDR2 SMNVEV (reference sequence). The CDR3 DNA sequence: TGTGCCAGCAGTTCAGGGACTCTCTACTCCTACGAGCAGTACTTC. Encoded protein: CASSSGTLYSYEQYF.

In nucleotides, the CDR3 is TGTGCCAGTAGTCGCCCCCAGGGGAAGTTTGGCTACACCTTC. This codes for CASSRPQGKFGYTF. This chain links TRBV19 with TRBJ1-2, with D possibly being TRBD1 (6 bases). Germline lookup yields CDR1 LNHDA and CDR2 SQIVND (reference sequence). This CDR3 is 14 amino acids long. Trimming cost V 5 bases and J 7 bases, with 17 bases left between them.

The rearrangement uses TRBV15 and TRBJ2-7, with D unclear. V was cut by 5 bases and J by 4 bases, with 9 bases left in between. Germline V gene data show CDR1 as LNHNV and CDR2 as YYDKDF (reference sequence). This CDR3 has 12 residues. CDR3 region: CATSLPLYEQYF. The CDR3 coding sequence is TGTGCCACCAGCCTCCCACTTTACGAGCAGTACTTC.

The J gene is TRBJ2-7, the V gene TRBV19; tentative D call: TRBD1 (6 bases). Germline assignment: CDR1 LNHDA and CDR2 SQIVND (reference sequence). CDR3 length: 14 amino acids. Between the trimmed V and J ends, which lost 7 bases and 3 bases, there was a span of 16 bases. The CDR3 sequence is CASTPGGRGYEQYF. The CDR3 bases are TGTGCCAGTACCCCAGGAGGCAGGGGCTACGAGCAGTACTTC. Complete variable domain (other parts from reference TRBV19 and TRBJ2-7): DGGITQSPKYLFRKEGQNVTLSCEQNLNHDAMYWYRQDPGQGLRLIYYSQIVNDFQKGDIAEGYSVSREKKESFPLTVTSAQKNPTAFYLCASTPGGRGYEQYFGPGTRLTVT.

V usage is TRBV10-3 and J usage is TRBJ2-3; 7 bases line up with TRBD2. Losses at the gene ends were 8 bases for V and 3 bases for J; bases not matched to a gene: 2. This CDR3 region has 12 residues. Germline values: CDR1 ENHRY, CDR2 SYGVKD. For the CDR3, the DNA is TGTGCCATCGACGGGGGGACAGATACGCAGTATTTT. Its protein product is CAIDGGTDTQYF.

The chain joins TRBV10-3 to TRBJ1-2; TRBD1 aligns across 9 bases. Unmatched junction bases numbered 7, after V lost 4 bases and J lost 7 bases. Per germline, CDR1 ENHRY and CDR2 SYGVKD. The CDR3 totals 14 residues. This CDR3 is CAISARDRVRGYTF. The DNA for the CDR3 is TGTGCCATCAGTGCCCGGGACAGGGTGCGTGGCTACACCTTC.

This chain connects TRBV5-1 to TRBJ1-4; D might be TRBD1 (5 bases). Germline V lookup: CDR1 SGHRS, CDR2 YFSETQ. Trimming stripped 1 base from V and 8 bases from J, with 12 bases between. The CDR3 is 14 residues long. The CDR3 spells CASSLTARGEKLFF. The CDR3 bases are TGCGCCAGCAGCTTGACCGCGCGGGGCGAAAAACTGTTTTTT.

Details on this clone: One junction end disagrees with the germline gene, perhaps due to a read error. V is TRBV19 and J is TRBJ2-7, with a tentative D call TRBD2 (5 bases). Germline CDR1 and CDR2: LNHDA and SQIVND (reference sequence). The CDR3 loop spans 15 amino acids. CDR3 bases: TGTGCCAGTAGTATGGGATCCGGGAAATTCTACGAGCAGTGCTTC. Protein sequence: CASSMGSGKFYEQCF.

This chain uses TRBV19 with TRBJ1-1, with D possibly matching TRBD1 (5 bases). The CDR3 length is 16 residues. Germline CDR1 LNHDA, CDR2 SQIVND (reference sequence). Between the trimmed V and J ends, which lost 6 bases and 1 base, there was a span of 18 bases. CDR3 DNA sequence: TGTGCCAGTAGCAAACCGGGACCGCGGGGGAACACTGAAGCTTTCTTT. It translates to CASSKPGPRGNTEAFF.

V gene TRBV2 combines with J gene TRBJ1-2; perhaps TRBD1 as D (6 bases). CDR1 is SNHLY and CDR2 is FYNNEI in the germline V gene. The CDR3 is 15 amino acids. Trimming pared 1 base from V and 4 bases from J, leaving 13 bases between. The CDR3, as DNA: TGTGCCAGCAGTGAAGTTGGGGGGGCGGGCTATGGCTACACCTTC. Its translation: CASSEVGGAGYGYTF.

This clone has just one count. This chain uses TRBV6-6 with TRBJ1-4, with D uncertain. Germline V gene sequence: CDR1 MNHNY, CDR2 SVGAGI (reference sequence). The CDR3 runs to 13 residues. V shed 6 bases and J shed 5 bases, with 10 bases lying between them. The CDR3, as DNA: TGTGCCAGCAGACGGACCGGGAATGAAAAACTGTTTTTT. Amino acid sequence: CASRRTGNEKLFF.

This chain uses TRBV6-5 with TRBJ1-5; the D gene is possibly TRBD1 (5 bases). CDR1 is MNHEY and CDR2 is SVGAGI in the germline V gene. Trimming removed 2 bases from V and 5 bases from J, with 10 bases in between. The CDR3 has 14 amino acids. The CDR3 region has the DNA TGTGCCAGCAGTTACGAGGGGACCGATCAGCCCCAGCATTTT. Its protein product is CASSYEGTDQPQHF.

The chain combines TRBV28 with TRBJ1-2, with D maybe TRBD1 (5 bases). The CDR3 sequence is 11 residues long. V dropped 1 base and J dropped 13 bases, with 10 bases sitting between them. Germline V lookup: CDR1 MDHEN, CDR2 SYDVKM. The CDR3 DNA follows: TGTGCCAGCAGTTTATTAGGGGTTGCCACCTTC. Its protein product is CASSLLGVATF.

In regard to this clone: A read error may produce the germline difference seen at one junction end. This chain uses TRBV6-1 with TRBJ2-7, with 7 bases fitting TRBD1. Germline V CDR1 and CDR2: MNHNS, SASEGT. The CDR3 totals 17 residues. The CDR3 sequence: CASSKALTGSVTYEQYF. The CDR3 nucleotides read TGTGCCAGCAGTAAAGCCCTGACAGGGAGCGTTACCTACGAGCAGTACTTC.

The chain carries TRBV6-1 and TRBJ1-6; 7 nucleotides line up with TRBD1. Trimming removed 2 bases from V and 11 bases from J; junction bases left unmatched: 9. CDR1 and CDR2 from the germline V gene are MNHNS and SASEGT. This CDR3 is built from 15 residues. The CDR3 sequence is CASSESAQGRAPLHF. The CDR3 DNA sequence: TGTGCCAGCAGTGAATCGGCACAGGGGAGAGCACCCCTCCACTTT.

The rearrangement uses TRBV19 and TRBJ2-1; 12 nucleotides line up with TRBD2. CDR1 and CDR2 (germline): LNHDA, SQIVND (reference sequence). The CDR3 consists of 18 residues. Germline trimming cut 3 bases from V and 5 bases from J; bases unmatched to any gene: 11. The CDR3 is CASSIPPLLAGGNNEQFF. Here the CDR3 DNA reads TGTGCCAGTAGTATTCCCCCCTTACTAGCGGGAGGCAACAATGAGCAGTTCTTC.

V is TRBV25-1 and J is TRBJ2-5; D is perhaps TRBD1 (5 bases). The length of the CDR3 is 14 residues. Trimming took off 5 bases at V and 4 bases at J, with 14 bases between the two ends. Germline V lookup: CDR1 MGHDK, CDR2 SYGVNS. CDR3 in DNA: TGTGCCAGCAGTAAAGCAGGGTCCCCAGAGACCCAGTACTTC. This gives the protein CASSKAGSPETQYF. The entire variable domain, with the rest obtained from reference TRBV25-1 and TRBJ2-5, is as follows: EADIYQTPRYLVIGTGKKITLECSQTMGHDKMYWYQQDPGMELHLIHYSYGVNSTEKGDLSSESTVSRIRTEHFPLTLESARPSHTSQYLCASSKAGSPETQYFGPGTRLLVL.

The gene calls are TRBV6-4 and TRBJ2-2; the match to TRBD2 covers 9 bases. Germline-derived CDR1 and CDR2 are MRHNA and SNTAGT. V lost 4 bases and J lost 0; bases outside the gene matches: 6. The CDR3 consists of 17 residues. CDR3 protein: CASSASGRPSNTGELFF. The CDR3 DNA follows: TGTGCCAGCAGTGCCAGCGGGAGGCCCTCGAACACCGGGGAGCTGTTTTTT.

The chain recombines TRBV11-2 with TRBJ1-2, with TRBD1 as a possible D gene (6 bases). V lost 0 bases and J lost 9, with 17 bases in between. CDR1 and CDR2 (germline): SGHAT, FQNNGV. The CDR3 has 15 residues. CDR3 region: CASSLDGGRTSRYTF. Here the CDR3 DNA reads TGTGCCAGCAGCTTAGACGGGGGGCGAACCTCTCGCTACACCTTC.

The rearrangement uses TRBV5-4 and TRBJ1-2; 7 nucleotides align to TRBD1. Germline CDR1 SGHNT, CDR2 YYREEE (reference sequence). The CDR3 runs 16 residues. V lost 0 bases to trimming and J lost 7 bases; unmatched junction nucleotides: 12. CDR3 protein: CASSLGRQGGLRGYTF. The CDR3 DNA follows: TGTGCCAGCAGCTTGGGCAGGCAGGGGGGGTTACGTGGCTACACCTTC.

The chain carries TRBV5-1 and TRBJ2-6, with a tentative D call TRBD2 (5 bases). V was trimmed by 7 bases and J by 0 bases, leaving 14 bases between them. The CDR3 runs 16 residues. Looked up from germline, CDR1 is SGHRS and CDR2 is YFSETQ. The CDR3 DNA sequence: TGCGCCAGCTCGGACTTGCCGAGCTCTGGGGCCAACGTCCTGACTTTC. It translates to CASSDLPSSGANVLTF.

The V gene is TRBV19, the J gene TRBJ1-3; D is perhaps TRBD1 (5 bases). The CDR3 runs to 15 residues. V lost 6 bases to trimming and J lost 0 bases, with 12 bases between them. Germline V gene lookup returns CDR1 LNHDA and CDR2 SQIVND (reference sequence). The CDR3 loop reads CASSMAGGSGNTIYF. The CDR3 coding sequence is TGTGCCAGTAGCATGGCCGGGGGCTCTGGAAACACCATATATTTT.

The chain has TRBV6-1 and TRBJ2-1, with TRBD2 matching over 10 bases. The CDR3 length is 15 residues. Germline V gives CDR1 MNHNS, CDR2 SASEGT. With V trimmed by 5 bases and J by 4 bases, 5 bases remained unmatched. CDR3 coding DNA: TGTGCCAGCAGTCGAACTAGCGGGACTTACAATGAGCAGTTCTTC. Encoded protein: CASSRTSGTYNEQFF.

The J gene is TRBJ1-1, the V gene TRBV7-9, with a possible D match to TRBD1 (6 bases). Trimming shortened V by 1 base and J by 9 bases, and 12 bases separated the two germline ends. The CDR3 has 13 residues. Germline CDR1 SEHNR, CDR2 FQNEAQ (reference sequence). This chain's CDR3 is CASSLEVRDKAFF. CDR3 sequence (DNA): TGTGCCAGCAGCTTAGAAGTCAGGGACAAAGCTTTCTTT.

The rearrangement links TRBV5-1 to TRBJ2-3; 11 bases line up with TRBD2. Germline CDR1 reads SGHRS; CDR2 reads YFSETQ. The CDR3 spans 16 residues. V gave up 3 bases and J gave up 0 bases; unmatched junction bases: 3. As DNA, the CDR3 is TGCGCCAGCAGCTCCTGGACTAGCGGGAGCACAGATACGCAGTATTTT. Translated: CASSSWTSGSTDTQYF. The entire variable domain, with the rest obtained from reference TRBV5-1 and TRBJ2-3, is as follows: KAGVTQTPRYLIKTRGQQVTLSCSPISGHRSVSWYQQTPGQGLQFLFEYFSETQRNKGNFPGRFSGRQFSNSRSEMNVSTLELGDSALYLCASSSWTSGSTDTQYFGPGTRLTVL.

This chain connects TRBV5-1 to TRBJ2-7, with 8 positions matching TRBD2. CDR1 and CDR2 from the germline V gene are SGHRS and YFSETQ. The CDR3 covers 15 residues. The V gene end was trimmed by 1 base and the J gene end by 1 base; junction bases not matched to a gene: 4. The CDR3 reads CASSLHSGISYEQYF. CDR3 bases: TGCGCCAGCAGCTTGCATAGCGGGATTTCCTACGAGCAGTACTTC.

CDR3 region: CASSDPRGLGNTIYF. In DNA form, the CDR3 reads TGTGCCAGCAGTGACCCCAGGGGGCTGGGTAACACCATATATTTT. The chain combines TRBV28 with TRBJ1-3; 8 bases map to TRBD1. Unmatched junction bases numbered 10, after V lost 5 bases and J lost 7 bases. Germline CDR1 MDHEN, CDR2 SYDVKM. The CDR3 length is 15 residues.